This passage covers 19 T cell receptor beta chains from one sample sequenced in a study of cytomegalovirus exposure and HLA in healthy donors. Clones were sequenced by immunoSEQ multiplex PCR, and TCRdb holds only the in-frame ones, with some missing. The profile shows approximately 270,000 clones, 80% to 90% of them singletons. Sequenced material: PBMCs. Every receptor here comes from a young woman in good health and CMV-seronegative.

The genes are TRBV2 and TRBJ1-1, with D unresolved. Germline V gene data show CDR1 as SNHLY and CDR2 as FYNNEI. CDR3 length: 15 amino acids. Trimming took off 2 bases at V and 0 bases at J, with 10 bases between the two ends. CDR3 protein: CASSENEMVNTEAFF. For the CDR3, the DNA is TGTGCCAGCAGTGAAAACGAGATGGTGAACACTGAAGCTTTCTTT.

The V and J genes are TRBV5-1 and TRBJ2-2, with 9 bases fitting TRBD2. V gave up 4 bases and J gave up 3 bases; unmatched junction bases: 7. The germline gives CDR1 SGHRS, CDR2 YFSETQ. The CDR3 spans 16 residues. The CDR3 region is CASSRSGSWDTGELFF. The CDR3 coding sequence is TGCGCCAGCAGCCGTAGCGGGAGTTGGGACACCGGGGAGCTGTTTTTT.

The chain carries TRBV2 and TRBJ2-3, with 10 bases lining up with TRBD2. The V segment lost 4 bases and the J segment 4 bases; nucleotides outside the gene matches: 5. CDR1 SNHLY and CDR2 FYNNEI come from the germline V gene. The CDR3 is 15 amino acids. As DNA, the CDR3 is TGTGCCAGCAGTGGAAGCGGGGGGGGTGCAGATACGCAGTATTTT. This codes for CASSGSGGGADTQYF.

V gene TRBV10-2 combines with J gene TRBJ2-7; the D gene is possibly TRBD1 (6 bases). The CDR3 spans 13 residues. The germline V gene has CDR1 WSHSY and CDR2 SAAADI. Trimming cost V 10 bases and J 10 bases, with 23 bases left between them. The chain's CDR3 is CATSGEEVGAQYF. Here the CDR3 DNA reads TGCGCCACCTCCGGGGAAGAAGTGGGGGCCCAGTACTTC.

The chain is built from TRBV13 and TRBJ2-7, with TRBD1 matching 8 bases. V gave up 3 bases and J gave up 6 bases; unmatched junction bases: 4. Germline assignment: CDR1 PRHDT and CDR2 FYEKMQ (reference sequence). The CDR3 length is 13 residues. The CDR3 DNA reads TGTGCCAGCAGCTTCAGGGGGCAGGGCGAGCAGTACTTC. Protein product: CASSFRGQGEQYF.

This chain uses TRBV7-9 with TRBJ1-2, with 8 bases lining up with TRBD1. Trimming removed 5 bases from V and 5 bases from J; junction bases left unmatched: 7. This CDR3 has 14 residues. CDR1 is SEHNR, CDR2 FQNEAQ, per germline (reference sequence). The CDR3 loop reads CASSARGLGYGYTF. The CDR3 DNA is TGTGCCAGCAGCGCCAGGGGGCTAGGTTATGGCTACACCTTC.

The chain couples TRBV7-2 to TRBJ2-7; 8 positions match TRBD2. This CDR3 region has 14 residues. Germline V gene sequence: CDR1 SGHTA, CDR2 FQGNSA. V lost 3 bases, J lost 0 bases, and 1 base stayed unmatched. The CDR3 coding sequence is TGTGCCAGCAGCTTTAGCGGGGTCTCCTACGAGCAGTACTTC. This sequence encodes CASSFSGVSYEQYF.

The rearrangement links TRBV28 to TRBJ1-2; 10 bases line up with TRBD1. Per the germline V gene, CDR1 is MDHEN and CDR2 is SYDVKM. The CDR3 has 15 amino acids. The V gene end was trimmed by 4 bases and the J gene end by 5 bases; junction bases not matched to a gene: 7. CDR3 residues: CASSSQGTGEYGYTF. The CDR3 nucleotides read TGTGCCAGCAGTTCGCAGGGGACAGGGGAATATGGCTACACCTTC.

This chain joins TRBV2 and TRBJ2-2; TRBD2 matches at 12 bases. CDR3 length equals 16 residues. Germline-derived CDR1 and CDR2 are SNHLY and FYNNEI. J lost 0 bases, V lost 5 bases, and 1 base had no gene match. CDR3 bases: TGTGCCAGCAGTCTAGCGGGGGGGCCGAACACCGGGGAGCTGTTTTTT. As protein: CASSLAGGPNTGELFF.

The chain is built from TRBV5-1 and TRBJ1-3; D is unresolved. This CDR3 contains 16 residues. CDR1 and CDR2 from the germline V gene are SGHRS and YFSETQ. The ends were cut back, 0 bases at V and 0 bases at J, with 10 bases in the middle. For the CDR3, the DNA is TGCGCCAGCAGCTTGGTGGCGGCTAGCTCTGGAAACACCATATATTTT. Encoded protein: CASSLVAASSGNTIYF.

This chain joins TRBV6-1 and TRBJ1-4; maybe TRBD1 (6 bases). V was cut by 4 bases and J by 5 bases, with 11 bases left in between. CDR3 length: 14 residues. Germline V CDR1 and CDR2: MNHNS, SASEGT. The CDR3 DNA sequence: TGTGCCAGCAGTGGGGGCAGGGGAAATGAAAAACTGTTTTTT. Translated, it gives CASSGGRGNEKLFF.

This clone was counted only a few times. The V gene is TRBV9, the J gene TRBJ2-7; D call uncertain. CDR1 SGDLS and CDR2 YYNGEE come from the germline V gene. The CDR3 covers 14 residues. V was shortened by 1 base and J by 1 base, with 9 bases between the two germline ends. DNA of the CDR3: TGTGCCAGCAGCGTATATCGAGAGTCCTACGAGCAGTACTTC. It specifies CASSVYRESYEQYF. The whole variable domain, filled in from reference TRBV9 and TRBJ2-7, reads DSGVTQTPKHLITATGQRVTLRCSPRSGDLSVYWYQQSLDQGLQFLIQYYNGEERAKGNILERFSAQQFPDLHSELNLSSLELGDSALYFCASSVYRESYEQYFGPGTRLTVT.

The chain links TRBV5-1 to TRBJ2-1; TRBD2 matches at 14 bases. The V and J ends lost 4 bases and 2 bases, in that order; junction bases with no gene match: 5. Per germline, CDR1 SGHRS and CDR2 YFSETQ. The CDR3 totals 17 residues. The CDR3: CASSTGLAGVPYNEQFF. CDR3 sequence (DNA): TGCGCCAGCAGCACGGGACTAGCGGGAGTCCCCTACAATGAGCAGTTCTTC.

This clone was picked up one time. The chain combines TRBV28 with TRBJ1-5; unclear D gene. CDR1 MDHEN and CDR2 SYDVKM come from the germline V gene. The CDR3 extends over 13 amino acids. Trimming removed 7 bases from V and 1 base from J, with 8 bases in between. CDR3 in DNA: TGTGCCAGCAAAGGAGTCAGCAATCAGCCCCAGCATTTT. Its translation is CASKGVSNQPQHF. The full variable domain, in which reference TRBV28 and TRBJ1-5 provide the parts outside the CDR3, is DVKVTQSSRYLVKRTGEKVFLECVQDMDHENMFWYRQDPGLGLRLIYFSYDVKMKEKGDIPEGYSVSREKKERFSLILESASTNQTSMYLCASKGVSNQPQHFGDGTRLSIL.

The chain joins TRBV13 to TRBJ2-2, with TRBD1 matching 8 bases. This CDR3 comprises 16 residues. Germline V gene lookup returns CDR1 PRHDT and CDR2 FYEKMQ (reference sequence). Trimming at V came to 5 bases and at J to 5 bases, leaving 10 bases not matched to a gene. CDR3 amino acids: CASSSRQGIDTGELFF. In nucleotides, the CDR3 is TGTGCCAGCAGCAGCCGACAGGGGATTGATACCGGGGAGCTGTTTTTT.

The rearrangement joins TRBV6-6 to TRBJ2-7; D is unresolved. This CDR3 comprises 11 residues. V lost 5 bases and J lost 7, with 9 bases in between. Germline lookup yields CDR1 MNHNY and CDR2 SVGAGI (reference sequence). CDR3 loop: CASSANYEQYF. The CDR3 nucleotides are TGTGCCAGCAGTGCTAACTATGAGCAGTACTTC.

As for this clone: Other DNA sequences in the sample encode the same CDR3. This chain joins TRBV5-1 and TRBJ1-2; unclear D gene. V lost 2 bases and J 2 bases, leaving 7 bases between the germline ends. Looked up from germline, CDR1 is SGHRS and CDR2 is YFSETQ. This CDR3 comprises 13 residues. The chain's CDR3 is CASSLQENYGYTF. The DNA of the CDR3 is TGCGCCAGCAGCTTACAAGAAAACTATGGCTACACCTTC.

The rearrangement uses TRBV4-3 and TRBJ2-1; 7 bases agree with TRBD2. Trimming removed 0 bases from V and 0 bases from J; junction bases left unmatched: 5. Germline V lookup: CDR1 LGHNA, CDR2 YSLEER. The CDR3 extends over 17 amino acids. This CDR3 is CASSQDIGGNSYNEQFF. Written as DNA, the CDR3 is TGCGCCAGCAGCCAAGATATCGGGGGGAACTCCTACAATGAGCAGTTCTTC.

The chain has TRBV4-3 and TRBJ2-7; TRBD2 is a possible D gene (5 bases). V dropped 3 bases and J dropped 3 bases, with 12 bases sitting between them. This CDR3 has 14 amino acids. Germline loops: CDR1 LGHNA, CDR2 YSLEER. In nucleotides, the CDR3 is TGCGCCAGCAGCCATAGCGAGGACGGCTACGAGCAGTACTTC. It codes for CASSHSEDGYEQYF.